Here is one T cell receptor beta chain with its context. No antigen is known for it. No base quality values were provided; no much bigger clone lies one nucleotide off. The method was PCR. Sequenced on an Illumina HiSeq 2500. To reduce PCR and sequencing biases, unique molecular identifiers were incorporated into the TCR beta cDNA libraries. Per 1 to 10 million input T cells, roughly 500,000 cDNA molecules were obtained, such that each molecule approximated one T cell. The patient libraries were prepared and sequenced using the same protocol as the earlier healthy control dataset. Within a given batch, samples were prepared together, multiplexed and sequenced on the same HiSeq lane. Processing in the source paper ran as follows. Raw barcoded reads were processed with MIGEC, discarding single-read molecular identifier groups before consensus assembly and CDR3 extraction. Clonotype tables were post-analysed with VDJtools, and diversity was normalized by down-sampling all datasets to the smallest sample size. Repertoire overlap clustering matched CDR3 amino acid but not nucleotide sequences to correct batch-related cross-sample contamination. TCRdb trimmed the raw reads at Q25, called clones with MiXCR and kept productive beta chains. Here each entry gathers all rows of one CDR3 protein and keeps the most common genes and DNA. These V and J calls originate from TCRdb's pipeline instead of the authors' own analysis. The sample includes under 900,000 distinct CDR3 sequences, with about 57% observed a single time. The ten largest clones take up 4.6% of the sample.

The data stem from a study of post-analysis software for immune sequencing data (dated by TCRdb to between 2014 and 2016). A note on the overall study: Relapsing-remitting, secondary progressive and progressive-relapsing multiple sclerosis were recorded as disease courses, and subtype annotation was lacking for some patients. The patient repertoires were set against approximately 10 previously published healthy control repertoires from donors whose ages ranged from roughly 6 to 27 years. A subset of samples was prepared in parallel using single-end sample barcoding, then pooled and co-amplified after Illumina adapter ligation.

The study at large found these results: Strong co-clustering of samples prepared in the same batch was shown by direct clustering with F measure, prompting a batch-effect correction. Roughly 5 TRBV segments, including TRBV5-6, TRBV5-1 and TRBV20-1, were significantly more frequent in patients than controls. Normalized Chao1 diversity was significantly lower in multiple sclerosis patients than controls, suggesting substantial peripheral T-cell clonal expansion. The multiple sclerosis patient group was slightly younger than the control group.

Trimming costs V 6 bases and J 4 bases, and their ends lie 8 bases apart. From its cysteine to its phenylalanine, the CDR3 spans 12 amino acids. Just CDR3 DNA is preserved here, 36 bases in frame from base 1. To demonstrate the VDJtools post-analysis software, the study profiled TCR beta repertoires from the peripheral blood of some 13 young patients with multiple sclerosis. The multiple sclerosis patients were children and adolescents ranging in age from about 6 to 17 years. Recombination linked TRBV12-3 or TRBV12-4 to TRBJ2-3, with no D gene named confidently. Material: blood. The origin of this receptor is a girl between 5 and 17 years old with multiple sclerosis. The CDR3 in this case is CASSSWPDTQYF. The nucleotide sequence reads as follows: TGTGCCAGCAGCTCCTGGCCAGATACGCAGTATTTT.